Listed below are T cell receptor beta chains from one sample, sequenced in a study of beta chain features in type 1 diabetes. Using immunoSEQ multiplex PCR, the repertoire was profiled, and TCRdb retains in-frame clones only, with some absent. The table shows approximately 470,000 clones, with approximately 28% occurring only once. The specimen was naive CD4+ T cells from blood. These receptor sequences come from a man aged 18 to 29 in good health. Both conserved end residues are part of each CDR3. D genes are given only for firm matches. The size field is filled for only some rows; it gives once, few, many or a size class.

>TRBJ2-1|TRBV14|.|few
CASSQDSRVTYNEQFF
TGTGCCAGCAGCCAAGATAGCCGGGTTACCTACAATGAGCAGTTCTTC
>TRBJ2-1|TRBV6-5|TRBD2|.
CASSMSGRNEQFF
TGTGCCAGCAGCATGAGCGGGAGAAATGAGCAGTTCTTC
>TRBJ2-3|TRBV10-3|.|.
CAISGGAESTDTQYF
TGTGCCATCAGTGGTGGGGCGGAGAGCACAGATACGCAGTATTTT
>TRBJ2-7|TRBV25-1|.|.
CASSESGMAAYEQYF
TGTGCCAGCAGTGAATCGGGCATGGCGGCCTACGAGCAGTACTTC
>TRBJ2-1|TRBV15|.|.
CATSRRQVSYNEQFF
TGTGCCACCAGCAGAAGACAGGTGTCCTACAATGAGCAGTTCTTC
>TRBJ2-3|TRBV10-3|TRBD2|few
CAISEGLAASTDTQYF
TGTGCCATCAGTGAAGGACTAGCTGCTAGCACAGATACGCAGTATTTT
>TRBJ2-7|TRBV30|TRBD1|few
CAWSADRGRYEQYF
TGTGCCTGGAGTGCGGACAGGGGTCGTTACGAGCAGTACTTC
>TRBJ2-1|TRBV30|.|few
CAWSQGGTWRFF
TGTGCCTGGAGTCAAGGGGGAACTTGGCGGTTCTTC
>TRBJ2-5|TRBV5-1|.|.
CASRHGTPLEETQYF
TGCGCCAGCAGGCACGGGACGCCCCTTGAAGAGACCCAGTACTTC
>TRBJ2-1|TRBV21-1|.|.
CASSKEIAAQGSYNEQFF
TGTGCCAGCAGCAAAGAAATAGCTGCGCAGGGCTCCTACAATGAGCAGTTCTTC
>TRBJ2-3|TRBV6-5|TRBD2|few
CASSSLAGPSDTQYF
TGTGCCAGCAGTAGCCTAGCGGGCCCTTCAGATACGCAGTATTTT
>TRBJ1-1|TRBV4-3|.|.
CASSQRDLRNAFF
TGCGCCAGCAGCCAACGGGACCTGCGGAACGCTTTCTTT
>TRBJ2-1|TRBV15|.|.
CATSRFGRDNEQFF
TGTGCCACCAGCAGATTCGGACGGGACAATGAGCAGTTCTTC
>TRBJ2-4|TRBV7-9|TRBD1|.
CASSPDRAAKNIQYF
TGTGCCAGCAGCCCGGACAGGGCGGCCAAAAACATTCAGTACTTC
>TRBJ2-7|TRBV2|TRBD1|.
CASKDRGIDEQYF
TGTGCCAGCAAGGACAGGGGAATCGACGAGCAGTACTTC
>TRBJ2-5|TRBV4-1|TRBD2|few
CASSQLLAGQETQYF
TGCGCCAGCAGCCAATTACTAGCGGGGCAAGAGACCCAGTACTTC
>TRBJ1-4|TRBV6-1|.|few
CASSEQGRANEKLFF
TGTGCCAGCAGTGAACAGGGGAGGGCTAATGAAAAACTGTTTTTT
>TRBJ1-2|TRBV28|.|few
CASDGQGGYTF
TGTGCCAGCGACGGACAAGGAGGCTACACCTTC
>TRBJ2-5|TRBV13|TRBD2|.
CASSLSGRETQYF
TGTGCCAGCAGCTTAAGCGGGAGGGAGACCCAGTACTTC
>TRBJ1-1|TRBV19|.|few
CASSIAGVGSTEAFF
TGTGCCAGTAGTATCGCAGGTGTGGGTAGCACTGAAGCTTTCTTT
>TRBJ2-3|TRBV2|TRBD2|.
CASGRERVDTQYF
TGTGCCAGCGGGCGGGAGAGGGTAGATACGCAGTATTTT
>TRBJ2-7|TRBV19|.|few
CASSIEGAYEQYF
TGTGCCAGTAGTATAGAGGGGGCCTACGAGCAGTACTTC
>TRBJ1-5|TRBV30|.|few
CAWEKSGSQPQHF
TGTGCCTGGGAGAAATCGGGTTCACAGCCCCAGCATTTT
>TRBJ2-3|TRBV6-5|.|few
CASGITDTQYF
TGTGCCAGCGGGATCACAGATACGCAGTATTTT
>TRBJ1-4|TRBV4-2|TRBD1|.
CASSQEGEQGQEKLFF
TGTGCCAGCAGCCAAGAGGGTGAACAGGGACAGGAAAAACTGTTTTTT
>TRBJ1-1|TRBV18|.|.
CASSPLTGETEAFF
TGTGCCAGCTCACCACTTACGGGGGAGACTGAAGCTTTCTTT
>TRBJ1-1|TRBV29-1|TRBD1|.
CSVIQGTNTEAFF
TGCAGCGTCATACAGGGGACGAACACTGAAGCTTTCTTT
>TRBJ2-3|TRBV10-3|.|.
CAISEPGSTDTQYF
TGTGCCATCAGTGAGCCAGGGTCGACAGATACGCAGTATTTT
>TRBJ1-5|TRBV30|TRBD1|few
CAWDTGGQSNQPQHF
TGTGCCTGGGACACAGGGGGACAGAGCAATCAGCCCCAGCATTTT
>TRBJ1-5|TRBV25-1|.|few
CASSGQGFQPQHF
TGTGCCAGCAGTGGGCAGGGGTTCCAGCCCCAGCATTTT
>TRBJ2-7|TRBV28|TRBD1|few
CASSRRTGSHEQYF
TGTGCCAGCAGCCGCAGGACAGGCTCCCACGAGCAGTACTTC
>TRBJ2-7|TRBV15|TRBD1|.
CATRQGISYEQYF
TGTGCCACCCGACAGGGGATCTCCTACGAGCAGTACTTC
>TRBJ2-7|TRBV20-1|.|.
CSARSPEQYF
TGCAGTGCTAGGAGCCCCGAGCAGTACTTC
>TRBJ2-2|TRBV30|.|few
CAWSVSRFTGELFF
TGTGCCTGGAGTGTAAGCAGATTCACCGGGGAGCTGTTTTTT
>TRBJ2-5|TRBV10-3|TRBD2|once
CAISPGLAGAETQYF
TGTGCCATCAGCCCGGGACTAGCGGGAGCGGAGACCCAGTACTTC
>TRBJ2-7|TRBV29-1|.|.
CSVEDWLSREQYF
TGCAGCGTTGAAGATTGGTTGAGTCGCGAGCAGTACTTC
>TRBJ2-1|TRBV5-6|.|.
CASSGYMGEQFF
TGTGCCAGCAGCGGGTATATGGGTGAGCAGTTCTTC
>TRBJ2-7|TRBV7-9|TRBD1|few
CASSLTGTAYEQYF
TGTGCCAGCAGCTTAACCGGGACAGCCTACGAGCAGTACTTC
>TRBJ2-6|TRBV5-1|.|.
CASSSDKAGANVLTF
TGCGCCAGCAGCTCCGACAAAGCTGGGGCCAACGTCCTGACTTTC
>TRBJ1-4|TRBV11-2|TRBD1|.
CASSSNRGTNEKLFF
TGTGCCAGCAGCTCAAACAGGGGAACTAATGAAAAACTGTTTTTT
>TRBJ2-7|TRBV30|TRBD2|.
CAWRKDGTRETYEQYF
TGTGCCTGGAGAAAAGACGGGACTAGGGAGACCTACGAGCAGTACTTC
>TRBJ2-1|TRBV30|.|few
CAWRPWASSEQFF
TGTGCCTGGAGACCTTGGGCTTCCAGTGAGCAGTTCTTC
>TRBJ2-5|TRBV7-2|.|few
CASSRERVYQETQYF
TGTGCCAGCAGCCGGGAGCGGGTATACCAAGAGACCCAGTACTTC
>TRBJ2-5|TRBV5-1|.|.
CASSLYGEETQYF
TGCGCCAGCAGCTTGTACGGTGAAGAGACCCAGTACTTC
>TRBJ2-7|TRBV7-3|.|.
CASSWTDNSYEQYF
TGTGCCAGCAGCTGGACAGACAACTCCTACGAGCAGTACTTC
>TRBJ2-1|TRBV29-1|TRBD2|.
CSAGLAGGAVPVSEQFF
TGCAGCGCCGGACTAGCGGGAGGCGCGGTGCCGGTCAGTGAGCAGTTCTTC
>TRBJ2-7|TRBV15|TRBD1|few
CATEGPGQTYEQYF
TGTGCCACTGAGGGCCCGGGACAGACCTACGAGCAGTACTTC
>TRBJ2-3|TRBV5-1|.|few
CASSDSTSSDTQYF
TGCGCCAGCAGCGACTCGACTAGTTCAGATACGCAGTATTTT